This T cell receptor beta chain was profiled in a study of CD8 T cells in Susac syndrome. In the case of this clonotype: Its antigen is not identified.

The memory subsets used in TEMRA sorting were defined through staining for CD27 and CD45RA. Regarding the study as a whole: TEMRA cells and active patients showed peak Susac CD8+ clonal expansion. In total CD8+ repertoires, more than 15 Susac-specific public clones were found, and CD8+ TEMRA repertoires had roughly five.

Germline V CDR1 and CDR2: SEHNR, FQNEAQ (reference sequence). The CDR3 covers 15 residues. Trimming took 0 bases from V and 3 from J, leaving 12 bases between them. When the RNA was reverse transcribed, random hexamers were used with an input of roughly 0.45 to 1 ug. Coverage of TCR beta CDR3 amplification by immunoSEQ multiplex PCR extended to 54 Vbeta and 13 Jbeta. TCRdb passed the immunoSEQ multiplex PCR reads through MiXCR, listing each CDR3 protein once. The table has 1,600 or so distinct CDR3 sequences, over 60% seen once. This sequence originates from a human donor with Susac syndrome. The specimen sequenced was CD8+ TEMRA cells from PBMCs. Subset described: FACS-sorted terminally differentiated effector memory CD8+ T cells re-expressing CD45RA (CD8+ TEMRA). J is TRBJ2-7 and V is TRBV7-9; D not resolved. CDR3 sequence (DNA): TGTGCCAGCAGCTTAGCGCTAGAGCCACACTACGAGCAGTACTTC. Translating gives CASSLALEPHYEQYF.